A single sample is the source of the 24 T cell receptor beta chains below, sequenced in a study of T-cell reconstitution after alpha-beta-depleted transplantation in children (dated by TCRdb to the mid-2010s). Library preparation used PCR. For sequencing, an Illumina HiSeq 2500 was employed. TCR library preparation used molecular barcoding, with unique molecular identifiers applied to normalize quantification of the TCRbeta repertoire. TCRdb took the public reads, trimmed them with fastp at Q25, ran MiXCR for clone calling and kept in-frame beta chains. Here each entry gathers all rows of one CDR3 protein and keeps the most common genes and DNA. The sample contains some 500,000 distinct CDR3 sequences, 18% of them found a single time. Of the sample, 2.5% to 3.5% is held by the ten largest clones. Specimen: PBMCs from the stem cell graft donor, collected from the stem cell graft. The receptors stem from a human donor who donated a stem cell graft to a child with acute lymphoblastic leukemia.

This chain joins TRBV7-3 and TRBJ2-3; D remains unclear. V was pared by 5 bases and J by 5 bases, with 11 bases between. CDR3 size: 13 residues. The germline gives CDR1 SGHTA, CDR2 FQGTGA. CDR3 nucleotide sequence: TGTGCCAGCAGCATCCGACCCGTAGATACGCAGTATTTT. Translation: CASSIRPVDTQYF.

This chain connects TRBV27 to TRBJ1-1; no firm D call. CDR3 length: 15 amino acids. Per germline, CDR1 MNHEY and CDR2 SMNVEV (reference sequence). V dropped 0 bases and J dropped 6 bases, with 14 bases sitting between them. As DNA, the CDR3 is TGTGCCAGCAGTTTATCGAAGTTATTCGGTGCTGAAGCTTTCTTT. Amino acid sequence: CASSLSKLFGAEAFF.

The chain employs TRBV28 and TRBJ2-7, with a tentative D call TRBD1 (6 bases). The germline gives CDR1 MDHEN, CDR2 SYDVKM. CDR3 length equals 13 residues. V lost 6 bases to trimming and J lost 9 bases, with 18 bases between them. This chain's CDR3 is CASRLGQAWGQYF. The CDR3, as DNA: TGTGCCAGCAGACTGGGACAAGCCTGGGGGCAGTACTTC. The full variable domain, rest sourced from reference TRBV28 and TRBJ2-7, is DVKVTQSSRYLVKRTGEKVFLECVQDMDHENMFWYRQDPGLGLRLIYFSYDVKMKEKGDIPEGYSVSREKKERFSLILESASTNQTSMYLCASRLGQAWGQYFGPGTRLTVT.

The rearrangement uses TRBV5-8 and TRBJ2-2; D is unclear. CDR3 size: 15 residues. Germline loops: CDR1 SGHTS, CDR2 YDEGEE. V lost 3 bases to trimming and J lost 5 bases, with 14 bases between them. The CDR3 spells CASSYDRVWTGELFF. CDR3 in DNA: TGTGCCAGCAGCTATGACCGGGTTTGGACCGGGGAGCTGTTTTTT. Variable domain in full (rest from reference TRBV5-8 and TRBJ2-2): EAGVTQSPTHLIKTRGQQATLRCSPISGHTSVYWYQQALGLGLQFLLWYDEGEERNRGNFPPRFSGRQFPNYSSELNVNALELEDSALYLCASSYDRVWTGELFFGEGSRLTVL.

The sample holds many counts of this clonotype. The chain recombines TRBV5-5 with TRBJ2-5, with D hard to call. CDR3 size: 13 residues. Germline CDR1 SGHKS, CDR2 YYEKEE (reference sequence). Between the trimmed V and J ends, which lost 2 bases and 3 bases, there was a span of 8 bases. CDR3 residues: CASSLGGKETQYF. The CDR3, as DNA: TGTGCCAGCAGCTTAGGCGGAAAAGAGACCCAGTACTTC.

The chain couples TRBV4-1 to TRBJ2-3, with D perhaps assigned TRBD1 or TRBD2 (6 bases each). The CDR3 contains 17 residues. Germline CDR1 reads MGHRA; CDR2 reads YSYEKL. Trimming took 4 bases from V and 6 from J, leaving 23 bases between them. The CDR3 DNA sequence: TGCGCCAGCAGCCTCAGAGGGGGGCTAGCCTCTCCGGATACGCAGTATTTT. Its translation: CASSLRGGLASPDTQYF.

This clonotype occurred many times. This rearrangement joins TRBV11-2 to TRBJ2-5; 8 bases are shared with TRBD1. V shed 4 bases and J 5 bases; nucleotides not matched to a gene: 9. Germline-derived CDR1 and CDR2 are SGHAT and FQNNGV. The CDR3 contains 15 residues. The CDR3, as DNA: TGTGCCAGCAGCTCCCGGACAGGGAGGACGGAGACCCAGTACTTC. It specifies CASSSRTGRTETQYF.

V usage is TRBV19 and J usage is TRBJ1-2; D is unresolved. The CDR3 is 14 amino acids. V lost 2 bases and J 4 bases, leaving 11 bases between the germline ends. Germline assignment: CDR1 LNHDA and CDR2 SQIVND (reference sequence). Here the CDR3 reads CASSISLESYGYTF. DNA of the CDR3: TGTGCCAGTAGTATATCGTTAGAGTCCTATGGCTACACCTTC.

The chain combines TRBV20-1 with TRBJ2-1, with 7 bases aligning to TRBD2. Germline V gene sequence: CDR1 DFQATT, CDR2 SNEGSKA (reference sequence). J lost 8 bases, V lost 1 base, and 8 bases had no gene match. The CDR3 is 14 residues long. CDR3 DNA sequence: TGCAGTGCTAGAGTGGCGGGAGAAGGAGATGAGCAGTTCTTC. It encodes CSARVAGEGDEQFF.

The table lists this clonotype with a few counts. The chain has TRBV20-1 and TRBJ2-7, with D perhaps matching TRBD1 (6 bases). Per the germline V gene, CDR1 is DFQATT and CDR2 is SNEGSKA (reference sequence). This CDR3 region has 12 residues. The ends were cut back, 7 bases at V and 2 bases at J, with 12 bases in the middle. CDR3 coding DNA: TGCAGTGTAACAGGGCAGACCTACGAGCAGTACTTC. As protein: CSVTGQTYEQYF.

The rearrangement links TRBV18 to TRBJ2-2, with 9 bases that match TRBD2. Germline V gene lookup returns CDR1 KGHSH and CDR2 LQKENI. V trimming: 3 bases; J trimming: 2 bases; junction bases outside the gene matches: 4. There are 16 residues in the CDR3. The CDR3 protein is CASSPAGGPNTGELFF. The CDR3 DNA reads TGTGCCAGCTCACCGGCGGGAGGGCCAAACACCGGGGAGCTGTTTTTT.

The rearrangement links TRBV5-1 to TRBJ2-7; D is unclear. From germline, CDR1 is SGHRS and CDR2 YFSETQ. Trimming removed 0 bases at V and 3 bases at J, with 13 bases between. The CDR3 spans 15 residues. CDR3 sequence: CASSLAVSANYEQYF. CDR3 coding DNA: TGCGCCAGCAGCTTGGCGGTGTCGGCGAACTACGAGCAGTACTTC.

The chain combines TRBV9 with TRBJ1-5; TRBD1 matches at 7 bases. Germline V gene sequence: CDR1 SGDLS, CDR2 YYNGEE. The CDR3 is made up of 15 amino acids. V lost 4 bases to trimming and J lost 7 bases; unmatched junction nucleotides: 11. Written as DNA, the CDR3 is TGTGCCAGCAGCCTAGGGGGGACAGTTCGCCAGCCCCAGCATTTT. Encoded protein: CASSLGGTVRQPQHF.

This chain connects TRBV5-1 to TRBJ2-1; the D gene is possibly TRBD1 (5 bases). The CDR3 covers 14 residues. Germline assignment: CDR1 SGHRS and CDR2 YFSETQ. The germline V and J ends were trimmed by 3 bases and 5 bases, with 12 bases remaining between them. The CDR3 region has the DNA TGCGCCAGCAGCTGGACCGACAGCCACAATGAGCAGTTCTTC. Its translation is CASSWTDSHNEQFF. Supplemented by reference TRBV5-1 and TRBJ2-1, the full variable domain reads KAGVTQTPRYLIKTRGQQVTLSCSPISGHRSVSWYQQTPGQGLQFLFEYFSETQRNKGNFPGRFSGRQFSNSRSEMNVSTLELGDSALYLCASSWTDSHNEQFFGPGTRLTVL.

The chain links TRBV29-1 to TRBJ2-1; 9 bases align to TRBD2. Germline V gives CDR1 SQVTM, CDR2 ANQGSEA. This CDR3 has 15 amino acids. J lost 4 bases, V lost 7 bases, and 11 bases had no gene match. The DNA for the CDR3 is TGCAGCGGCAAGCCGACTAGCGGACCTTACAATGAGCAGTTCTTC. Its protein product is CSGKPTSGPYNEQFF.

The chain combines TRBV20-1 with TRBJ1-6, with TRBD1 matching over 8 bases. The germline gives CDR1 DFQATT, CDR2 SNEGSKA (reference sequence). Losses at the gene ends were 0 bases for V and 10 bases for J; bases not matched to a gene: 11. CDR3 length: 16 residues. CDR3 sequence: CSARDPLRTGFSPLHF. In DNA form, the CDR3 reads TGCAGTGCTAGAGATCCCCTAAGGACAGGGTTCTCACCCCTCCACTTT.

This clonotype was observed a handful of times. This chain uses TRBV12-3 or TRBV12-4 with TRBJ1-5, with D uncertain. The CDR3 totals 15 residues. Deletions cut 6 bases from V and 0 bases from J, with 12 bases between. CDR3: CASSLHGVSNQPQHF. The CDR3 nucleotides are TGTGCCAGCAGCCTTCACGGGGTTAGCAATCAGCCCCAGCATTTT.

This clonotype has more than one count but fewer than ten. CDR3 bases: TGCGCCAGCAGCTTAGGGGGCGCGTACACTGAAGCTTTCTTT. It encodes CASSLGGAYTEAFF. The chain recombines TRBV5-1 with TRBJ1-1; TRBD1 matches at 7 bases. Germline CDR1 SGHRS, CDR2 YFSETQ. This CDR3 is 14 amino acids long. With 2 bases clipped from V and 3 bases from J, the junction kept 4 bases outside the gene matches.

This clonotype was counted only a few times. This chain links TRBV5-1 with TRBJ1-1; 7 bases are shared with TRBD1. Trimming cost V 3 bases and J 3 bases; bases outside gene matches: 11. The CDR3 loop spans 16 amino acids. The germline V gene encodes CDR1 SGHRS and CDR2 YFSETQ. The CDR3 sequence is CASSSEPQGVYTEAFF. The DNA of the CDR3 is TGCGCCAGCAGCTCAGAGCCTCAGGGGGTCTACACTGAAGCTTTCTTT.

Many counts were recorded for this clonotype. An end of the junction does not agree with germline; a read error may underlie this. The rearrangement joins TRBV12-3 or TRBV12-4 to TRBJ1-5, with 8 bases identical to TRBD1. CDR3 length: 14 amino acids. The CDR3 reads CASSFGQGGQPQHF. The CDR3 region has the DNA TGCGCCAGCAGCTTCGGACAGGGAGGCCAGCCCCAGCATTTT.

This clonotype was recorded many times. This chain uses TRBV12-3 or TRBV12-4 with TRBJ1-5; D is unresolved. The CDR3 sequence is 13 residues long. V lost 2 bases, J lost 4 bases, and 6 bases lay in between. The CDR3: CASSLSRNQPQHF. The DNA of the CDR3 is TGTGCCAGCAGTTTAAGCCGAAATCAGCCCCAGCATTTT.

V gene TRBV7-9 combines with J gene TRBJ2-3; D uncertain. V lost 7 bases and J lost 1, with 12 bases in between. The CDR3 runs to 14 residues. The V gene's germline CDR1 is SEHNR and CDR2 FQNEAQ (reference sequence). In DNA form, the CDR3 reads TGTGCCAGCAACCATCCCGAGGGCACAGATACGCAGTATTTT. Amino acids: CASNHPEGTDTQYF.

The rearrangement uses TRBV12-3 or TRBV12-4 and TRBJ2-2; D is possibly TRBD1 (6 bases). The ends were cut back, 6 bases at V and 1 base at J, with 12 bases in the middle. CDR3 length: 15 residues. The CDR3 DNA is TGTGCCAGCAGATCCCCGACAGGGAACACCGGGGAGCTGTTTTTT. This translates into CASRSPTGNTGELFF.

The chain employs TRBV20-1 and TRBJ1-2; a weak D match, TRBD1 (5 bases). Germline V gene sequence: CDR1 DFQATT, CDR2 SNEGSKA (reference sequence). The CDR3 is made up of 11 amino acids. V was pared by 7 bases and J by 6 bases, with 12 bases between. CDR3 coding DNA: TGCAGTGTGTCCGGGACCCATGGCTACACCTTC. Amino acid sequence: CSVSGTHGYTF.